This entry is about one T cell receptor (beta chain). The germline V gene has CDR1 MDHEN and CDR2 SYDVKM. The CDR3 length is 13 residues. Trimming cost V 6 bases and J 1 base, with 9 bases left between them. The sample belongs to a study of blood T cell repertoires in COVID-19. Study at large: Samples taken during acute and convalescent COVID-19 were collected in the United States, Italy and Spain. T cells, B-cell-depleted T cells, or PBMCs supplied cDNA or gDNA.

Per the original methods: By means of reference gene primer amplification, nucleated cell counts were estimated. Sequencing was performed with immunoSEQ multiplex PCR; in TCRdb, only in-frame clones are kept and a portion is missing. V and J calls and clone size are as listed in that table; D and trimming were resolved from the DNA. The sample yields 450,000 or so clones, 89% seen once. Seattle researchers signed up patients amid active infection and tracked them longitudinally. The V gene is TRBV28, the J gene TRBJ1-2; D uncertain. This receptor was obtained from a woman aged 40 to 49 with COVID-19, enrolled during active disease. The sample was peripheral blood. DNA for the CDR3: TGTGCCAGCAGCTCCGGACTTAACTATGGCTACACCTTC. Its translation: CASSSGLNYGYTF.